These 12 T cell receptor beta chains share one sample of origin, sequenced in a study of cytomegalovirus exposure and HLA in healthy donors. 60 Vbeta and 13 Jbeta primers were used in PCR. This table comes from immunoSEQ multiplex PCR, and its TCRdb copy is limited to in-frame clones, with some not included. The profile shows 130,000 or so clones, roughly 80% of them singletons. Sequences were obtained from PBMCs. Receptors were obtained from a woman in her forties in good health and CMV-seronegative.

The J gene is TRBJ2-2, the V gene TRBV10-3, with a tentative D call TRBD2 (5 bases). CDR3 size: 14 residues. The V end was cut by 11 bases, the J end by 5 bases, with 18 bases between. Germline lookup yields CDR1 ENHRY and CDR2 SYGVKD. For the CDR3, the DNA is TGTGCCCCCGAACTAGAAATGAGGACCGGGGAGCTGTTTTTT. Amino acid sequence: CAPELEMRTGELFF.

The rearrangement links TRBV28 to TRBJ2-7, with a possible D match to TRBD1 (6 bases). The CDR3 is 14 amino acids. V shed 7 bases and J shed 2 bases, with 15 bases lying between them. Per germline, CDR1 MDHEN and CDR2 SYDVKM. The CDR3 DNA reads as TGTGCCAGCATCACTGGGGGCAGCCCCTACGAGCAGTACTTC. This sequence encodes CASITGGSPYEQYF. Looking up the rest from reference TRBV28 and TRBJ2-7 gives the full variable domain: DVKVTQSSRYLVKRTGEKVFLECVQDMDHENMFWYRQDPGLGLRLIYFSYDVKMKEKGDIPEGYSVSREKKERFSLILESASTNQTSMYLCASITGGSPYEQYFGPGTRLTVT.

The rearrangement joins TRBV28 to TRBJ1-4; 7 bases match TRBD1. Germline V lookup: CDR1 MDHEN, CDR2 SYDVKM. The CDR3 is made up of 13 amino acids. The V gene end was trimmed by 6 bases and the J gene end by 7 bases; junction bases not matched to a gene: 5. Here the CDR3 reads CASRKGAVEKLFF. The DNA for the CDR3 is TGTGCCAGCAGGAAGGGGGCGGTTGAAAAACTGTTTTTT.

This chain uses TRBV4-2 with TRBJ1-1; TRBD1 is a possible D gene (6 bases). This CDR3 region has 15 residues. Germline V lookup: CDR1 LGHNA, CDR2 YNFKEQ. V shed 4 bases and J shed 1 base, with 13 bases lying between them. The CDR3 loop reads CASSPLETGNTEAFF. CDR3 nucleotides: TGTGCCAGCAGCCCATTAGAGACAGGGAACACTGAAGCTTTCTTT.

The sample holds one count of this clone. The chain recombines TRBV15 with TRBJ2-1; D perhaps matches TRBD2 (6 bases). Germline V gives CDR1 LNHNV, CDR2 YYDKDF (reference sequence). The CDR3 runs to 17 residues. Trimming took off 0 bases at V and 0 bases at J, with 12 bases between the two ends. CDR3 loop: CATSRDIAASSYNEQFF. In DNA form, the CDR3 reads TGTGCCACCAGCAGAGATATAGCGGCTAGCTCCTACAATGAGCAGTTCTTC. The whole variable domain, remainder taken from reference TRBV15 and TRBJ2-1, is DAMVIQNPRYQVTQFGKPVTLSCSQTLNHNVMYWYQQKSSQAPKLLFHYYDKDFNNEADTPDNFQSRRPNTSFCFLDIRSPGLGDTAMYLCATSRDIAASSYNEQFFGPGTRLTVL.

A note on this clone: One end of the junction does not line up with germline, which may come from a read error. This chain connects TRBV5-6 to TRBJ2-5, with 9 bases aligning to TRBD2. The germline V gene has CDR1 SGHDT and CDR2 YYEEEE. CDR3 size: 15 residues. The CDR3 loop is CAGSSPLAGWETQYF. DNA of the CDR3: TGTGCCGGCAGCTCTCCTCTAGCGGGATGGGAGACCCAGTACTTC.

The CDR3 nucleotides read TGTGCCAGCAGCCGGCAGGGAAGATACAATGAGCAGTTCTTC. It specifies CASSRQGRYNEQFF. The chain carries TRBV2 and TRBJ2-1; D possibly corresponds to TRBD1 (5 bases). V lost 6 bases and J 4 bases, leaving 13 bases between the germline ends. The CDR3 runs to 14 residues. Looked up from germline, CDR1 is SNHLY and CDR2 is FYNNEI.

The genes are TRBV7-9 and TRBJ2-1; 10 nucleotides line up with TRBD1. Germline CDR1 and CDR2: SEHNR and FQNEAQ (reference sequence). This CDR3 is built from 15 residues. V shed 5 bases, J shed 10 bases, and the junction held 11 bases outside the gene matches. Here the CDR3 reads CASSTPGQGNREQFF. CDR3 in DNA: TGTGCCAGCAGCACTCCGGGACAGGGGAATCGGGAGCAGTTCTTC.

As DNA, the CDR3 is TGTGCCAGCAGTATTAGAGTTAACACCGGGGAGCTGTTTTTT. Translated, it gives CASSIRVNTGELFF. The V call is TRBV7-8, the J call TRBJ2-2; D is ambiguous. Between the trimmed V and J ends, which lost 6 bases and 2 bases, there was a span of 10 bases. The germline V gene has CDR1 SGHVS and CDR2 FQNEAQ. The CDR3 totals 14 residues. The full variable domain, with the rest looked up from reference TRBV7-8 and TRBJ2-2, is GAGVSQSPRYKVAKRGQDVALRCDPISGHVSLFWYQQALGQGPEFLTYFQNEAQLDKSGLPSDRFFAERPEGSVSTLKIQRTQQEDSAVYLCASSIRVNTGELFFGEGSRLTVL.

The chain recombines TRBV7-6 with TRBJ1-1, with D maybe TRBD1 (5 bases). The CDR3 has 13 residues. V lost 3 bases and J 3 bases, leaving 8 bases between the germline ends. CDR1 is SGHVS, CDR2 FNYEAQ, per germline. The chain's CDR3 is CASSLQGDTEAFF. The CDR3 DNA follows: TGTGCCAGCAGCTTGCAAGGGGACACTGAAGCTTTCTTT.

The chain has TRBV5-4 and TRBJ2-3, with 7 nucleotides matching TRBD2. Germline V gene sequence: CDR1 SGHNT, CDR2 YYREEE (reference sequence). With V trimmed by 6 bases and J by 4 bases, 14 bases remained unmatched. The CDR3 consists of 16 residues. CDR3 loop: CASTPGPAGAADTQYF. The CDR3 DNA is TGTGCCAGCACTCCCGGGCCGGCGGGAGCGGCAGATACGCAGTATTTT.

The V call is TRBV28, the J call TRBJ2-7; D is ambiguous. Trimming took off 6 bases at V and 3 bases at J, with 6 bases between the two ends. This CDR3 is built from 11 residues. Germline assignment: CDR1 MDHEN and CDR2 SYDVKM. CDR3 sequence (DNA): TGTGCCAGCAGCGGTTTCTACGAGCAGTACTTC. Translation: CASSGFYEQYF.